These 17 T cell receptor beta chains were all obtained from the same sample, sequenced in a study of post-analysis software for immune sequencing data. Study observations and caveats: Patients carried 4 or 5 TRBV segments more frequently than controls did, and TRBV5-6, TRBV5-1 and TRBV20-1 were among them.

The antigens of these receptors remain unknown. TCR beta cDNA libraries included unique molecular identifiers. One entry per CDR3 protein, called by TCRdb with MiXCR from the PCR reads. Found here are about 770,000 distinct CDR3 sequences, around 42% of them singletons; the top ten hold approximately 5%. Sequences were obtained from blood. These receptors originate from a girl aged 5-17 years with multiple sclerosis.

The chain has TRBV7-2 and TRBJ2-1; TRBD2 matches at 11 bases. Germline trimming cut 4 bases from V and 5 bases from J; bases unmatched to any gene: 10. Germline CDR1 is SGHTA and CDR2 is FQGNSA. CDR3 length: 17 residues. The CDR3 region has the DNA TGTGCCAGCAGCTCGAAAGGACTAGCGGGTTTCCACAATGAGCAGTTCTTC. Translation: CASSSKGLAGFHNEQFF.

With regard to this clonotype: It may be a read error: a sequence one base away is much more abundant. The genes are TRBV27 and TRBJ1-2, with D perhaps TRBD1 (6 bases). The germline gives CDR1 MNHEY, CDR2 SMNVEV (reference sequence). This CDR3 spans 13 amino acids. CDR3 DNA: TGTGCCAGCAGCCCGGACAGCAACTATGACTACACCTTC. Its protein is CASSPDSNYDYTF.

This clonotype appeared a few times. The V call is TRBV12-3 or TRBV12-4, the J call TRBJ2-1; 11 bases line up with TRBD2. The CDR3 totals 17 residues. V lost 3 bases and J lost 6; bases outside the gene matches: 10. The CDR3 loop is CASSFGTGTSGRNEQFF. The CDR3 DNA sequence: TGTGCCAGCAGTTTTGGGACCGGGACTAGCGGACGCAATGAGCAGTTCTTC.

The V call is TRBV7-9, the J call TRBJ2-7; D is possibly TRBD1 (6 bases). Looked up from germline, CDR1 is SEHNR and CDR2 is FQNEAQ (reference sequence). CDR3 size: 14 residues. Trimming removed 3 bases at V and 4 bases at J, with 13 bases between. CDR3 protein: CASSFRAGVYEQYF. The CDR3 bases are TGTGCCAGCAGCTTTAGGGCAGGGGTGTACGAGCAGTACTTC.

The chain employs TRBV7-9 and TRBJ2-6; no firm D call. The V gene lost 5 bases and the J gene lost 0 bases, with 11 bases spanning the gap. The CDR3 extends over 16 amino acids. Germline CDR1 SEHNR, CDR2 FQNEAQ (reference sequence). The CDR3 protein is CASSPRLFSGANVLTF. The CDR3 nucleotides are TGTGCCAGCAGCCCACGTCTTTTCTCTGGGGCCAACGTCCTGACTTTC.

V is TRBV20-1 and J is TRBJ2-5; 7 bases fit TRBD2. This CDR3 is built from 14 residues. Germline CDR1 reads DFQATT; CDR2 reads SNEGSKA (reference sequence). The V and J ends lost 6 bases and 4 bases, in that order; junction bases with no gene match: 11. The CDR3 reads CSAKRASGVETQYF. CDR3 nucleotide sequence: TGCAGTGCCAAGAGGGCTAGCGGAGTAGAGACCCAGTACTTC.

The rearrangement joins TRBV28 to TRBJ2-3, with TRBD1 identical over 7 bases. After removal of 5 bases from V and 0 bases from J, the junction contained 11 bases not matched to a gene. CDR1 is MDHEN and CDR2 is SYDVKM in the germline V gene. This CDR3 region has 17 residues. This chain's CDR3 is CASSPPYRGPSTDTQYF. Here the CDR3 DNA reads TGTGCCAGCAGTCCTCCATACAGGGGTCCTAGCACAGATACGCAGTATTTT.

V and J are TRBV12-3 or TRBV12-4 and TRBJ2-5; D possibly corresponds to TRBD2 (6 bases). Trimming left V 1 base short and J 5 bases short, with 20 bases between. This CDR3 comprises 17 residues. Here the CDR3 DNA reads TGTGCCAGCAGTTTAGGGCAAGGTGGGGGAGGAGGTGAGACCCAGTACTTC. It yields the protein CASSLGQGGGGGETQYF.

This clonotype was detected only a few times. The CDR3 DNA follows: TGCAGTGCTATAGAACTTCTAGCGGGAGATCTTGGTGAGCAGTTCTTC. It encodes CSAIELLAGDLGEQFF. This rearrangement joins TRBV20-1 to TRBJ2-1; 10 bases line up with TRBD2. This CDR3 contains 16 residues. V was pared by 4 bases and J by 9 bases, with 15 bases of the junction left unmatched. Germline CDR1 reads DFQATT; CDR2 reads SNEGSKA (reference sequence).

This clonotype was seen only a few times. The V call is TRBV29-1, the J call TRBJ2-3; D ambiguous. V gave up 8 bases and J gave up 2 bases, with 14 bases separating them. The germline V gene has CDR1 SQVTM and CDR2 ANQGSEA. This CDR3 comprises 13 residues. The chain's CDR3 is CSSRGRHTDTQYF. CDR3 DNA sequence: TGCAGCTCCCGTGGTAGGCACACAGATACGCAGTATTTT.

V usage is TRBV2 and J usage is TRBJ2-7; 14 bases match TRBD2. Germline V gene sequence: CDR1 SNHLY, CDR2 FYNNEI. The CDR3 has 18 residues. Trimming cost V 5 bases and J 4 bases; bases outside gene matches: 13. CDR3 coding DNA: TGTGCCAGCAGTTATGGACTAGCGGGAGGACAGGGGGAATACGAGCAGTACTTC. It codes for CASSYGLAGGQGEYEQYF.

The CDR3 sequence is CASSSSDLYGYTF. CDR3 nucleotide sequence: TGTGCCAGCAGCTCAAGCGACCTATATGGCTACACCTTC. The rearrangement joins TRBV7-9 to TRBJ1-2; unclear D gene. The V end lost 4 bases, the J end lost 5 bases, and 11 bases lay between the germline ends. Per the germline V gene, CDR1 is SEHNR and CDR2 is FQNEAQ (reference sequence). The CDR3 contains 13 residues.

The chain has TRBV9 and TRBJ2-4; D uncertain. The CDR3 covers 13 residues. Trimming pared 0 bases from V and 13 bases from J, leaving 14 bases between. The germline V gene encodes CDR1 SGDLS and CDR2 YYNGEE. CDR3 sequence reads: CASSVGVVGEQYF. In nucleotides, the CDR3 is TGTGCCAGCAGCGTAGGGGTAGTCGGTGAGCAGTACTTC.

This clonotype showed up just a few times. The chain recombines TRBV20-1 with TRBJ1-5, with 9 bases lining up with TRBD1. V was pared by 6 bases and J by 1 base, with 7 bases of the junction left unmatched. CDR3 length: 15 residues. CDR1 is DFQATT, CDR2 SNEGSKA, per germline (reference sequence). The CDR3 DNA reads as TGCAGTGCCTCCGGGACAGGGTACAGCAATCAGCCCCAGCATTTT. Protein product: CSASGTGYSNQPQHF.

The chain uses TRBV20-1 and TRBJ2-1; perhaps TRBD2 as D (5 bases). Trimming left V 0 bases short and J 3 bases short, with 12 bases between. The CDR3 loop spans 15 amino acids. CDR1 and CDR2 from the germline V gene are DFQATT and SNEGSKA (reference sequence). CDR3 in DNA: TGCAGTGCTAGAGATCTCGGGGATCTCTACAATGAGCAGTTCTTC. This gives the protein CSARDLGDLYNEQFF.

This clonotype came up a few times. At one of its ends the junction is not consistent with the germline gene, which may arise from a read error. The chain is built from TRBV13 and TRBJ1-2; D gene ambiguous. Germline loops: CDR1 PRHDT, CDR2 FYEKMQ (reference sequence). CDR3 length: 15 residues. In DNA, the CDR3 is TGTGCCAGCACCTTACAAGGGCAGCCAAACTATGGCTACACCTTC. As protein: CASTLQGQPNYGYTF.

CDR3 residues: CATSRTAGGPNNEQFF. The CDR3 DNA follows: TGTGCCACCAGCCGGACAGCGGGAGGGCCGAACAATGAGCAGTTCTTC. This sequence joins TRBV24-1 and TRBJ2-1; the match to TRBD2 covers 10 bases. Germline CDR1 KGHDR, CDR2 SFDVKD. V was pared by 7 bases and J by 5 bases, with 10 bases of the junction left unmatched. The CDR3 has 16 amino acids.